The next 26 T cell receptor beta chains were all read from a single sample in a study of identical twins. TCRdb reprocessed the 5' RACE reads with MiXCR, giving one entry per CDR3 protein. The repertoire consists of approximately 530,000 distinct CDR3 sequences, with 20% to 25% occurring once and the leading ten covering approximately 0.5%. This sample was shared with a second study, whose subject was yellow fever vaccine responses in identical twins.

The specimen was CD4+ T cells sorted from blood. All receptors derive from a woman between 18 and 29 years old in good health.

The chain employs TRBV20-1 and TRBJ1-5; the match to TRBD1 covers 8 bases. Germline values: CDR1 DFQATT, CDR2 SNEGSKA (reference sequence). Losses at the gene ends were 3 bases for V and 3 bases for J; bases not matched to a gene: 7. The CDR3 covers 15 residues. CDR3 sequence (DNA): TGCAGTGCTAGGAGATCGGGACAGGTCAATCAGCCCCAGCATTTT. Translated: CSARRSGQVNQPQHF.

This clonotype was seen more than once but under ten times. The chain is built from TRBV5-6 and TRBJ2-5, with 7 bases lining up with TRBD1. CDR1 SGHDT and CDR2 YYEEEE come from the germline V gene. The CDR3 covers 14 residues. The ends lost 6 bases at V and 5 bases at J; junction bases unmatched: 10. For the CDR3, the DNA is TGTGCCAGCACCGAACAGGGGTTAGAGGAGACCCAGTACTTC. This translates into CASTEQGLEETQYF.

The V call is TRBV10-3, the J call TRBJ2-2, with D possibly matching TRBD2 (6 bases). The CDR3 loop spans 13 amino acids. Germline V gives CDR1 ENHRY, CDR2 SYGVKD. Between the trimmed V and J ends, which lost 6 bases and 3 bases, there was a span of 8 bases. In DNA, the CDR3 is TGTGCCATCAGGAAGCGGGACACCGGGGAGCTGTTTTTT. This translates into CAIRKRDTGELFF.

The chain employs TRBV28 and TRBJ1-1; D remains ambiguous. Germline CDR1 and CDR2: MDHEN and SYDVKM. The CDR3 is 15 amino acids. Trimming removed 8 bases at V and 0 bases at J, with 16 bases between. CDR3 amino acids: CASCGEPYLNTEAFF. CDR3 coding DNA: TGTGCCAGCTGCGGAGAACCATATCTGAACACTGAAGCTTTCTTT.

This chain uses TRBV19 with TRBJ2-4, with 7 bases fitting TRBD1. V was clipped by 5 bases and J by 8 bases; unmatched bases: 3. The germline V gene encodes CDR1 LNHDA and CDR2 SQIVND (reference sequence). The CDR3 consists of 12 residues. The chain's CDR3 is CASSGQDDIQYF. The DNA of the CDR3 is TGTGCCAGTAGTGGACAGGATGACATTCAGTACTTC.

The chain carries TRBV5-1 and TRBJ2-2, with 7 bases identical to TRBD1. V shed 4 bases and J 0 bases; nucleotides not matched to a gene: 6. The CDR3 is made up of 16 amino acids. The germline gives CDR1 SGHRS, CDR2 YFSETQ. The CDR3: CASSPGTASNTGELFF. DNA for the CDR3: TGCGCCAGCAGCCCGGGGACAGCATCGAACACCGGGGAGCTGTTTTTT.

V usage is TRBV24-1 and J usage is TRBJ2-1; possible D gene TRBD1, 6 bases. The CDR3 spans 16 residues. Per germline, CDR1 KGHDR and CDR2 SFDVKD. With 3 bases removed from V and 0 bases from J, the gap between germline ends came to 11 bases. CDR3 region: CATSDNTGSSYNEQFF. The DNA for the CDR3 is TGTGCCACCAGTGATAACACAGGGAGCTCCTACAATGAGCAGTTCTTC.

The chain couples TRBV28 to TRBJ2-5, with TRBD2 identical over 7 bases. V lost 2 bases to trimming and J lost 0 bases; unmatched junction nucleotides: 6. The CDR3 is made up of 16 amino acids. The germline V gene has CDR1 MDHEN and CDR2 SYDVKM. The DNA of the CDR3 is TGTGCCAGCAGTTTAGGAGTGGGAGGGTACCAAGAGACCCAGTACTTC. It is translated as CASSLGVGGYQETQYF.

The chain couples TRBV28 to TRBJ1-5, with D unclear. The CDR3 has 12 residues. V was trimmed by 8 bases and J by 0 bases, leaving 5 bases between them. Germline V gives CDR1 MDHEN, CDR2 SYDVKM. CDR3 in DNA: TGTGCCAGCTCAGCTAGCAATCAGCCCCAGCATTTT. This codes for CASSASNQPQHF.

The chain is built from TRBV9 and TRBJ2-1, with D perhaps being TRBD1 or TRBD2 (5 bases each). V was trimmed by 4 bases and J by 6 bases, leaving 11 bases between them. This CDR3 has 13 amino acids. The V gene's germline CDR1 is SGDLS and CDR2 YYNGEE. The CDR3 bases are TGTGCCAGCAGCTCGGGGCCTACCAATGAGCAGTTCTTC. The encoded protein is CASSSGPTNEQFF.

This clonotype was seen more than once but under ten times. V and J are TRBV29-1 and TRBJ2-7; TRBD2 matches at 8 bases. This CDR3 has 14 amino acids. The ends lost 4 bases at V and 3 bases at J; junction bases unmatched: 8. CDR1 and CDR2 (germline): SQVTM, ANQGSEA. In DNA, the CDR3 is TGCAGCGTTGTAAGGAGCGGGAGTAACTACGAGCAGTACTTC. Its translation is CSVVRSGSNYEQYF.

This clonotype was recorded a few times. The rearrangement links TRBV7-9 to TRBJ1-6; TRBD1 matches 7 bases. Germline V CDR1 and CDR2: SEHNR, FQNEAQ (reference sequence). V was pared by 0 bases and J by 7 bases, with 3 bases of the junction left unmatched. The CDR3 consists of 15 residues. The CDR3 nucleotides are TGTGCCAGCAGCTTAGCGACACAGGGGAATTCACCCCTCCACTTT. Protein product: CASSLATQGNSPLHF. The entire variable domain, with the rest obtained from reference TRBV7-9 and TRBJ1-6, is as follows: DTGVSQNPRHKITKRGQNVTFRCDPISEHNRLYWYRQTLGQGPEFLTYFQNEAQLEKSRLLSDRFSAERPKGSFSTLEIQRTEQGDSAMYLCASSLATQGNSPLHFGNGTRLTVT.

This clonotype was observed a few times. The rearrangement links TRBV5-1 to TRBJ2-5; 8 nucleotides align to TRBD1. The CDR3 extends over 15 amino acids. J lost 5 bases, V lost 4 bases, and 10 bases had no gene match. CDR1 and CDR2 from the germline V gene are SGHRS and YFSETQ. This chain's CDR3 is CASSIDRGAGETQYF. Here the CDR3 DNA reads TGCGCCAGCAGCATCGACAGGGGAGCTGGGGAGACCCAGTACTTC.

This clonotype was counted between two and nine times. The CDR3 region has the DNA TGTGCCATCAGCCAGAATTACTATGGCTACACCTTC. Translating it yields CAISQNYYGYTF. The V gene is TRBV10-3, the J gene TRBJ1-2; D gene uncertain. In germline, CDR1 is ENHRY, CDR2 SYGVKD. Between the trimmed V and J ends, which lost 6 bases and 3 bases, there was a span of 8 bases. CDR3 length equals 12 residues.

This clonotype was detected only a few times. This sequence joins TRBV20-1 and TRBJ2-3; D gene ambiguous. Per germline, CDR1 DFQATT and CDR2 SNEGSKA (reference sequence). The CDR3 is 11 amino acids. V lost 6 bases and J 6 bases, leaving 10 bases between the germline ends. This CDR3 reads CSAESSDTQYF. CDR3 coding DNA: TGCAGTGCCGAGAGTTCGGATACGCAGTATTTT.

The V and J genes are TRBV5-4 and TRBJ2-5, with 12 bases aligning to TRBD2. The CDR3 is 15 amino acids. CDR1 is SGHNT and CDR2 is YYREEE in the germline V gene (reference sequence). The V and J ends lost 4 bases and 5 bases, in that order; junction bases with no gene match: 6. CDR3 region: CASSVPSGRAETQYF. Written as DNA, the CDR3 is TGTGCCAGCAGCGTACCTAGCGGGAGGGCGGAGACCCAGTACTTC. The full variable domain, rest sourced from reference TRBV5-4 and TRBJ2-5, is ETGVTQSPTHLIKTRGQQVTLRCSSQSGHNTVSWYQQALGQGPQFIFQYYREEENGRGNFPPRFSGLQFPNYSSELNVNALELDDSALYLCASSVPSGRAETQYFGPGTRLLVL.

The CDR3 here is CASSFSGGAGNEQFF. CDR3 DNA: TGTGCCAGCAGCTTTAGCGGGGGGGCAGGGAATGAGCAGTTCTTC. The genes are TRBV7-2 and TRBJ2-1; 11 positions match TRBD2. This CDR3 spans 15 amino acids. Germline CDR1 SGHTA, CDR2 FQGNSA. The trim removed 3 bases at V and 7 bases at J, leaving 5 bases unmatched.

J is TRBJ2-2 and V is TRBV7-3, with 8 bases identical to TRBD1. The junction had 8 bases not matched to a gene; V was cut back by 4 bases and J by 7 bases. The V gene's germline CDR1 is SGHTA and CDR2 FQGTGA. This CDR3 is built from 15 residues. The CDR3 here is CASSYQTGEVGELFF. CDR3 DNA sequence: TGTGCCAGCAGCTATCAGACAGGGGAAGTCGGGGAGCTGTTTTTT.

This clonotype has a handful of counts. V gene TRBV19 combines with J gene TRBJ2-3; 9 bases line up with TRBD1. J lost 2 bases, V lost 6 bases, and 9 bases had no gene match. In germline, CDR1 is LNHDA, CDR2 SQIVND (reference sequence). This CDR3 is 16 amino acids long. CDR3 sequence: CASRPSDRGVTDTQYF. In nucleotides, the CDR3 is TGTGCCAGTAGACCGTCGGACAGGGGTGTCACAGATACGCAGTATTTT.

This clonotype was seen a few times. The rearrangement joins TRBV7-8 to TRBJ2-7; D uncertain. In germline, CDR1 is SGHVS, CDR2 FQNEAQ. CDR3 size: 11 residues. Trimming shortened V by 4 bases and J by 2 bases, and 3 bases separated the two germline ends. In nucleotides, the CDR3 is TGTGCCAGCAGCTCAACCTACGAGCAGTACGTC. Translation: CASSSTYEQYV.

This clonotype was detected only a few times. The chain is built from TRBV3-1 and TRBJ1-3; no firm D call. The CDR3 runs 15 residues. Germline loops: CDR1 LGHDT, CDR2 YNNKEL (reference sequence). Trimming took 0 bases from V and 4 from J, leaving 10 bases between them. In nucleotides, the CDR3 is TGTGCCAGCAGCCAAGATTGGTCGGGCGGAAACACCATATATTTT. It encodes CASSQDWSGGNTIYF.

The CDR3 loop is CASSIAGSSYNEQFF. CDR3 DNA: TGTGCCAGCAGTATAGCGGGGAGCTCCTACAATGAGCAGTTCTTC. The V call is TRBV28, the J call TRBJ2-1; 8 positions agree with TRBD2. Germline CDR1 is MDHEN and CDR2 is SYDVKM. This CDR3 is built from 15 residues. With 5 bases clipped from V and 0 bases from J, the junction kept 3 bases outside the gene matches. The entire variable domain, with the rest obtained from reference TRBV28 and TRBJ2-1, is as follows: DVKVTQSSRYLVKRTGEKVFLECVQDMDHENMFWYRQDPGLGLRLIYFSYDVKMKEKGDIPEGYSVSREKKERFSLILESASTNQTSMYLCASSIAGSSYNEQFFGPGTRLTVL.

This clonotype was counted between two and nine times. This chain connects TRBV7-9 to TRBJ2-3; tentatively, D is TRBD1 (5 bases). Germline V gives CDR1 SEHNR, CDR2 FQNEAQ (reference sequence). With 7 bases removed from V and 0 bases from J, the gap between germline ends came to 14 bases. The CDR3 length is 15 residues. The CDR3 sequence: CASTPPRGSTDTQYF. CDR3 sequence (DNA): TGTGCCAGCACCCCCCCTAGGGGAAGCACAGATACGCAGTATTTT. Filled out from reference TRBV7-9 and TRBJ2-3, the complete variable domain reads DTGVSQNPRHKITKRGQNVTFRCDPISEHNRLYWYRQTLGQGPEFLTYFQNEAQLEKSRLLSDRFSAERPKGSFSTLEIQRTEQGDSAMYLCASTPPRGSTDTQYFGPGTRLTVL.

This clonotype was detected a few times. The chain recombines TRBV3-1 with TRBJ2-5, with 9 bases aligning to TRBD2. From germline, CDR1 is LGHDT and CDR2 YNNKEL (reference sequence). After removal of 7 bases from V and 3 bases from J, the junction contained 6 bases not matched to a gene. The CDR3 consists of 14 residues. CDR3 sequence: CASTSAGGKETQYF. CDR3 bases: TGTGCCAGCACCTCAGCGGGAGGAAAAGAGACCCAGTACTTC.

The chain links TRBV5-2 to TRBJ1-3. TRBV5-2 is a pseudogene. The CDR3 has 22 amino acids. As DNA, the CDR3 is TGTGCCAGCAAAAACTTCGGACGGAATATCAAAGGTGGGCCTGATTCTGGAAACACCATATATTTT. It specifies CASKNFGRNIKGGPDSGNTIYF.

The chain carries TRBV12-3 or TRBV12-4 and TRBJ1-1, with 7 positions matching TRBD1. With 6 bases clipped from V and 0 bases from J, the junction kept 13 bases outside the gene matches. The CDR3 has 17 residues. The CDR3 spells CASRPLQGERLNTEAFF. DNA for the CDR3: TGTGCCAGCAGACCTCTCCAGGGGGAACGACTGAACACTGAAGCTTTCTTT.